This TCR beta chain was identified during a study of CD8 T cells in ankylosing spondylitis. This clonotype has at least ten counts. Germline V gene sequence: CDR1 SQVTM, CDR2 ANQGSEA. Trimming pared 6 bases from V and 2 bases from J, leaving 6 bases between. The CDR3 sequence is 11 residues long. TCRdb independently ran MiXCR on the 5' RACE reads; one entry per CDR3 protein. The sample shows roughly 90,000 distinct CDR3 sequences, 7.5% to 9% of them seen only once. The sequencing sample was made of blood, either unsorted or a sorted T cell fraction (not recorded which). The TCR comes from a male donor with ankylosing spondylitis or in good health (not recorded which). The V call is TRBV29-1, the J call TRBJ2-3; D is uncertain. Here the CDR3 DNA reads TGCAGCGTCGTCCTCACAGATACGCAGTATTTT. Translated: CSVVLTDTQYF.